This T cell receptor beta chain originates from a study of CD8 T cells in Susac syndrome. Study-level background: When blood was drawn, the patients with Susac syndrome were therapy-naive, on corticosteroids, or on intravenous immunoglobulin alone. Study outcomes and limitations: Within Susac syndrome CD4+ T cell repertoires, clonal expansion was not evident.

A note on this clonotype: What it binds is unknown.

TEMRA cells underwent FACS enrichment and CD8+ and CD4+ T cells underwent negative isolation. Random hexamers were used to reverse transcribe the RNA input (about 0.5 to 1 ug). TCRdb reprocessed the immunoSEQ multiplex PCR reads via MiXCR and lists one record per CDR3 protein. The table shows some 150,000 distinct CDR3 sequences, with approximately 95% occurring only once. With 0 bases clipped from V and 5 bases from J, the junction kept 7 bases outside the gene matches. CDR3 length: 17 residues. Germline-derived CDR1 and CDR2 are SGDLS and YYNGEE. The genes are TRBV9 and TRBJ2-2, with 10 bases aligning to TRBD1. Input material: CD4+ T cells from PBMCs. The receptor's source is a human donor with Susac syndrome. The CDR3 DNA is TGTGCCAGCAGCGTAGGCCGGGACAGGGGTCGAACCGGGGAGCTGTTTTTT. Translation: CASSVGRDRGRTGELFF.